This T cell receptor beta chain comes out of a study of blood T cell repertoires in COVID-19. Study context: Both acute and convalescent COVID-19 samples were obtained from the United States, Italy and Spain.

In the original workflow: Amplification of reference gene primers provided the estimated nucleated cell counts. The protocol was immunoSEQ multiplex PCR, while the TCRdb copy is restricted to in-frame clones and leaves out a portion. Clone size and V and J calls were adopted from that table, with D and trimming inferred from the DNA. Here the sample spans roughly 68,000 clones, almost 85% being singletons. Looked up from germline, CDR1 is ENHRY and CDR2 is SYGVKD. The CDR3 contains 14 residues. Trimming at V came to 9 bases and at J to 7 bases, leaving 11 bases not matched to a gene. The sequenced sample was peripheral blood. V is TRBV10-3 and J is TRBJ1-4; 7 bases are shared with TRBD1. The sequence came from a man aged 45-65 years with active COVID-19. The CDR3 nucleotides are TGTGCCATTTCAAGACAGGGTGGAGCTGAAAAACTGTTTTTT. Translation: CAISRQGGAEKLFF.